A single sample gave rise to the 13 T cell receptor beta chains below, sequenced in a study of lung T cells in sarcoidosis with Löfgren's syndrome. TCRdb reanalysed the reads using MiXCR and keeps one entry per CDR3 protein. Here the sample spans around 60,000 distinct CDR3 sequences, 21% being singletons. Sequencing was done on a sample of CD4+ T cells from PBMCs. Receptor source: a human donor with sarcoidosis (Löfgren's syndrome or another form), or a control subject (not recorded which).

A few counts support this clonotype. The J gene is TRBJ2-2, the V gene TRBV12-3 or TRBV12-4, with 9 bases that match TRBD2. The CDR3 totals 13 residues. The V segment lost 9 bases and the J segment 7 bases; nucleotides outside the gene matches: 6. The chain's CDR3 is CASNSGSHGELFF. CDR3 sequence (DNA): TGTGCCAGTAATAGCGGGAGCCACGGGGAGCTGTTTTTT.

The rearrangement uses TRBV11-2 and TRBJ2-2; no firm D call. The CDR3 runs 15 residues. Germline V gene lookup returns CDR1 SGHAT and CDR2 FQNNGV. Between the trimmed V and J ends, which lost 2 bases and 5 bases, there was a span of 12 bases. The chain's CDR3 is CASSLYAPGTGELFF. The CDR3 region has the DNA TGTGCCAGCAGCTTATATGCCCCTGGAACCGGGGAGCTGTTTTTT. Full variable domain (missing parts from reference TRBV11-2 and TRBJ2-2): EAGVAQSPRYKIIEKRQSVAFWCNPISGHATLYWYQQILGQGPKLLIQFQNNGVVDDSQLPKDRFSAERLKGVDSTLKIQPAKLEDSAVYLCASSLYAPGTGELFFGEGSRLTVL.

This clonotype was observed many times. In DNA form, the CDR3 reads TGTGCCAGCAGTCGGCAGGGCGGCGAGCAGTACGTC. Translated, it gives CASSRQGGEQYV. This chain links TRBV6-1 with TRBJ2-7; D is perhaps TRBD1 (5 bases). CDR1 MNHNS and CDR2 SASEGT come from the germline V gene. Trimming shortened V by 5 bases and J by 6 bases, and 11 bases separated the two germline ends. The CDR3 runs 12 residues.

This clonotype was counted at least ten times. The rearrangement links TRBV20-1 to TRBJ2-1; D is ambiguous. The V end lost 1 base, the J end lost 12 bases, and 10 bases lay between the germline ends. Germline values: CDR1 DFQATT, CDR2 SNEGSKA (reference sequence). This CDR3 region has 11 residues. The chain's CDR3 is CSARVGPGQFF. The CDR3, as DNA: TGCAGTGCTAGAGTCGGCCCAGGGCAGTTCTTC.

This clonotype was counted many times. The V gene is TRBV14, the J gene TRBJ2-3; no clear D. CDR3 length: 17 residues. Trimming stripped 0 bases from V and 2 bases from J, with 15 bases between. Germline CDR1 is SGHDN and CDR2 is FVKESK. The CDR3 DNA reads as TGTGCCAGCAGCCAAGATTGGGCAGTTAGCTCCACAGATACGCAGTATTTT. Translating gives CASSQDWAVSSTDTQYF.

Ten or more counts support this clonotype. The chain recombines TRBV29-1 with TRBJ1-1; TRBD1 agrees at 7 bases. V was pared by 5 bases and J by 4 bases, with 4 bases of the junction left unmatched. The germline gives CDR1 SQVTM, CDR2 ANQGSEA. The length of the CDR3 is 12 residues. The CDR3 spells CSVSRGLTEAFF. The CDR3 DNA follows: TGCAGCGTTAGTAGGGGGCTCACTGAAGCTTTCTTT.

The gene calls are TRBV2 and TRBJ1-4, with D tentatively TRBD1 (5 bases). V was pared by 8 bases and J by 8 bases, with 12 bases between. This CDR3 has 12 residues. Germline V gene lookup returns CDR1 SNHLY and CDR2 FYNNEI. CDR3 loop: CASRQRREKLFF. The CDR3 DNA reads TGTGCCAGCCGACAGAGAAGGGAAAAACTGTTTTTT.

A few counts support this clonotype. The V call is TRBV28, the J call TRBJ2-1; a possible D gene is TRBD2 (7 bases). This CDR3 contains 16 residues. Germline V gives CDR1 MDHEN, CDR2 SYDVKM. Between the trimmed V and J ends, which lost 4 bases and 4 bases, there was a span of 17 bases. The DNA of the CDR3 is TGTGCCAGCAGTTCCCCGGGGGGCCATACTTACAATGAGCAGTTCTTC. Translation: CASSSPGGHTYNEQFF.

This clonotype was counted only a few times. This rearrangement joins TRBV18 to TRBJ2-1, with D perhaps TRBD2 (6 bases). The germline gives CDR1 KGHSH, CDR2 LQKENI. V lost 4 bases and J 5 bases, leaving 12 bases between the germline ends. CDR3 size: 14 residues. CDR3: CASSLSSENNEQFF. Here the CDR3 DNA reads TGTGCCAGCTCACTATCTAGCGAGAACAATGAGCAGTTCTTC.

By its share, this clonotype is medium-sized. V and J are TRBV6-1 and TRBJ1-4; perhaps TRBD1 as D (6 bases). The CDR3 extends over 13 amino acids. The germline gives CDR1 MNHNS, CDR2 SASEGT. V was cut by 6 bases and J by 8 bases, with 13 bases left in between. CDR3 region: CASSIQGGEKLFF. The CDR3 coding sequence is TGTGCCAGCAGCATACAGGGTGGGGAAAAACTGTTTTTT.

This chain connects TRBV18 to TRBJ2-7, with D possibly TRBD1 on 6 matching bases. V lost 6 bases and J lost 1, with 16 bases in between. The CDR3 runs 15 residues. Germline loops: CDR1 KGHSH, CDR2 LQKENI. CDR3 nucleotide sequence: TGTGCCAGCTCCCGAATCCGGGACACTTCCTACGAGCAGTACTTC. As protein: CASSRIRDTSYEQYF.

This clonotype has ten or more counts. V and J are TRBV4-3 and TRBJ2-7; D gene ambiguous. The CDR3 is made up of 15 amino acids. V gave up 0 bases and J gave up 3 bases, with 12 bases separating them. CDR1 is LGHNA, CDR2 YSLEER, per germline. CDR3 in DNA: TGCGCCAGCAGCCAAGATTTGCGCAGCCTCTACGAGCAGTACTTC. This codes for CASSQDLRSLYEQYF.

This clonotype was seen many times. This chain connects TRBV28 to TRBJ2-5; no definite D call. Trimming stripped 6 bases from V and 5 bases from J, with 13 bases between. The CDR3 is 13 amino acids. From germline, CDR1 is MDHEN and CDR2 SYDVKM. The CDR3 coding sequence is TGTGCCAGCAGCCCCAGGAATAGGGAGACCCAGTACTTC. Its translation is CASSPRNRETQYF.